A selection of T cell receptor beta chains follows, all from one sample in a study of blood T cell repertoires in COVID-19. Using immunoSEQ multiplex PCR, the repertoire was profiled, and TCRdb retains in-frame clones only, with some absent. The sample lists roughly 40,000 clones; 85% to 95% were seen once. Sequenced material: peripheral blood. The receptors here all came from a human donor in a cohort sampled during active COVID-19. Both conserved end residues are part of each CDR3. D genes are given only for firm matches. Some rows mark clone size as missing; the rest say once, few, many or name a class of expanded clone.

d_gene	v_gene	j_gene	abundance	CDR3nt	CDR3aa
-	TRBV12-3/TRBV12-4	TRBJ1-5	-	TGTGCCAGCAGTGCACAGGGTAATCAGCCCCAGCATTTT	CASSAQGNQPQHF
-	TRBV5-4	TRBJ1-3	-	TGTGCCAGCAGCCTACTCGGGTCCTCCTCTGGAAACACCATATATTTT	CASSLLGSSSGNTIYF
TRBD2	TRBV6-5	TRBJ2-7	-	TGTGCCAGCAGTCCCGAGCGGGAGGATTACGAGCAGTACTTC	CASSPEREDYEQYF
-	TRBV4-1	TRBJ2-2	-	TGCGCCAGCAGCGAAGTGGGCGACACCGGGGAGCTGTTTTTT	CASSEVGDTGELFF
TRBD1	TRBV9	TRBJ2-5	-	TGTGCCAGCAGCGTAGGTACGACAGGGGGCGGCCCAGAGACCCAGTACTTC	CASSVGTTGGGPETQYF
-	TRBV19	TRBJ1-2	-	TGTGCCAGTAGTATGTCCCGGTTTTCGGGTGGCTACACCTTC	CASSMSRFSGGYTF
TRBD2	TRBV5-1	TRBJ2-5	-	TGCGCCAGCAGCTTCGGGACTAGCGGGGGCAAAGAGACCCAGTACTTC	CASSFGTSGGKETQYF
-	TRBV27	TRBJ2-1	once	TGTGCCAGCAGCCCGGGCCGGACAGACCACTACAATGAGCAGTTCTTC	CASSPGRTDHYNEQFF
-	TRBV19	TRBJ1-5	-	TGTGCCAGTAGTGTTCACCGGGACACTTATAGCAATCAGCCCCAGCATTTT	CASSVHRDTYSNQPQHF
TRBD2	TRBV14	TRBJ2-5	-	TGTGCCAGCAGCCAAGGACCTTCGACTAGCGGGGGTACCCTCCAAGAGACCCAGTACTTC	CASSQGPSTSGGTLQETQYF
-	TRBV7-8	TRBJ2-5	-	TGTGCCAGCAGCTTGAGATCCGGGGGAGAGACCCAGTACTTC	CASSLRSGGETQYF
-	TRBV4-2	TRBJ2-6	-	TGTGCCAGCAGCCAAGTAATTGTTTCTGGGGCCAACGTCCTGACTTTC	CASSQVIVSGANVLTF
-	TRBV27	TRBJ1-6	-	TGTGCCAGCAGTCTTCCCGGTAATTCACCCCTCCACTTT	CASSLPGNSPLHF
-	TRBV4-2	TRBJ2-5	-	TGTGCCAGCAGCCAATTGCTGCGGGGAGAGACCCAGTACTTC	CASSQLLRGETQYF
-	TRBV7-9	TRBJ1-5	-	TGTGCCAGCAGCGGGTCGGGGCAGCCCCAGCATTTT	CASSGSGQPQHF
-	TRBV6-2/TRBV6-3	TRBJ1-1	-	TGTGCCAGCAGTTATAGTCGCACTGAAGCTTTCTTT	CASSYSRTEAFF
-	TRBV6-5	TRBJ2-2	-	TGTGCCAGCAGTTACACAGGGAAATACGGGGAGCTGTTTTTT	CASSYTGKYGELFF
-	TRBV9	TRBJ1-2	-	TGTGCCAGCAGCGTACGCCCGACGCCGGAGGGCTATGGCTACACCTTC	CASSVRPTPEGYGYTF
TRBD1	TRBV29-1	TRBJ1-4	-	TGCAGCGTTGAAAACAGGGGCCGCGAAAAACTGTTTTTT	CSVENRGREKLFF
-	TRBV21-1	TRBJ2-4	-	TGTGCCAGCAGCAAAGTTAGGTGGCGGACAGGGGGCAGGAGACTAGCCAAAAACATTCAGTACTTC	CASSKVRWRTGGRRLAKNIQYF
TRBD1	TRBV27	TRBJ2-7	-	TGTGCCAGCAGTTTCCAGGGGGTAGGGGACGAGCAGTACTTC	CASSFQGVGDEQYF
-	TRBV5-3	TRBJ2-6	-	TGTGCCAGAAGCTTGTCATTTCGGGGATCTCCGACAATCTCTGGGGCCAACGTCCTGACTTTC	CARSLSFRGSPTISGANVLTF
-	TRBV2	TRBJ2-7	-	TGTGCCAGCAGTGTGGCATACGAGCAGTACTTC	CASSVAYEQYF
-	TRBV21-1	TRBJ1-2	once	TGTGCCAGCAGCAAACAGGGAAAAGACTATGGCTACACCTTC	CASSKQGKDYGYTF
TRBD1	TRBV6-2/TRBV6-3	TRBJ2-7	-	TGTGCCAGCAGTTACTCGGGGACAGGAGTCTACGAGCAGTACTTC	CASSYSGTGVYEQYF
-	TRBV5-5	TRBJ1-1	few	TGTGCCAGCAGCTTGGATGTCAGGGAAGGTCGGATGAACACTGAAGCTTTCTTT	CASSLDVREGRMNTEAFF
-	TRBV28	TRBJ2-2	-	TGTGCCAGCAGTCGAAGACAGGTCGGGGAGCTGTTTTTT	CASSRRQVGELFF
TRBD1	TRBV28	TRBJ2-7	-	TGTGCCAGCAGTGACGGGACAGGGCGCTGGGGGGAGTACTTC	CASSDGTGRWGEYF
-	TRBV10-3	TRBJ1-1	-	TGTGCCATCAGTGAGGGGGCTTGGACTGAAGCTTTCTTT	CAISEGAWTEAFF
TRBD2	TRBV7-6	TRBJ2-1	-	TGTGCCAGCAGCTTAGGGGCTGTACTAGCGGGAGTACTAAATGAGCAGTTCTTC	CASSLGAVLAGVLNEQFF
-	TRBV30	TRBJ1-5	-	TGTGCCTGGACGACAGGTAGCAATCAGCCCCAGCATTTT	CAWTTGSNQPQHF
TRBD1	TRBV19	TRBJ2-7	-	TGTGCCAGTAGTATAACAGGGGTCACCTACGAGCAGTACTTC	CASSITGVTYEQYF
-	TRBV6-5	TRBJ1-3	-	TGTGCCACGAGACGGGGGGATACTGGAAACACCATATATTTT	CATRRGDTGNTIYF